The 24 T cell receptor beta chains presented below share a single source sample, sequenced in a study of OX40 agonist ivuxolimab in advanced cancers. This table comes from immunoSEQ multiplex PCR, and its TCRdb copy is limited to in-frame clones, with some not included. The table lists around 150,000 clones, under 95% of them singletons, with over 0.8% in the top ten. This specimen was CD4+ or CD8+ T cells sorted from blood, taken in a trial of the OX40 agonist ivuxolimab. The receptors stem from an adult with an advanced solid tumor such as melanoma, head and neck, liver or kidney cancer.

V and J are TRBV29-1 and TRBJ1-1, with a possible D match to TRBD1 (5 bases). The CDR3 is made up of 13 amino acids. Trimming removed 7 bases at V and 4 bases at J, with 16 bases between. The germline V gene has CDR1 SQVTM and CDR2 ANQGSEA. The CDR3 region has the DNA TGCAGCGCCCGCGGGGGGACCCCCACTGAAGCTTTCTTT. Its translation is CSARGGTPTEAFF.

This clone was counted a single time. The chain couples TRBV10-3 to TRBJ2-7, with 7 nucleotides matching TRBD1. The junction had 7 bases not matched to a gene; V was cut back by 5 bases and J by 0 bases. The CDR3 is 15 residues long. The germline V gene encodes CDR1 ENHRY and CDR2 SYGVKD. The CDR3 sequence is CAISRQGRGSYEQYF. The CDR3 nucleotides are TGTGCCATCAGTAGACAGGGAAGGGGCTCCTACGAGCAGTACTTC.

In this sample, this clone turned up a few times. This rearrangement joins TRBV6-1 to TRBJ1-2; D is possibly TRBD1 (6 bases). This CDR3 contains 15 residues. The V end lost 1 base, the J end lost 4 bases, and 13 bases lay between the germline ends. Per germline, CDR1 MNHNS and CDR2 SASEGT. Here the CDR3 reads CASSEGPGEGYGYTF. The CDR3 bases are TGTGCCAGCAGTGAAGGTCCAGGGGAAGGCTATGGCTACACCTTC.

The chain links TRBV11-2 to TRBJ1-1, with D possibly being TRBD1 (5 bases). With 5 bases removed from V and 6 bases from J, the gap between germline ends came to 16 bases. Germline V CDR1 and CDR2: SGHAT, FQNNGV. This CDR3 has 14 amino acids. The CDR3 DNA is TGTGCCAGCAGCCCTCGATCGGGGGGGGCTGAAGCTTTCTTT. This gives the protein CASSPRSGGAEAFF.

The CDR3 DNA follows: TGTGCCAGCAGTCTCGGACAGATGAACACTGAAGCTTTCTTT. Translation: CASSLGQMNTEAFF. V and J are TRBV28 and TRBJ1-1; perhaps TRBD1 as D (6 bases). The CDR3 runs 14 residues. V lost 5 bases and J 0 bases, leaving 10 bases between the germline ends. Germline V CDR1 and CDR2: MDHEN, SYDVKM.

A note on this clone: Other nucleotide sequences from this sample produce the same CDR3. The chain recombines TRBV28 with TRBJ1-5; D unresolved. CDR3 length equals 14 residues. V gave up 7 bases and J gave up 1 base, with 11 bases separating them. CDR1 is MDHEN and CDR2 is SYDVKM in the germline V gene. CDR3 sequence: CASTRAGSNQPQHF. The DNA of the CDR3 is TGTGCCAGCACCCGAGCGGGGAGCAATCAGCCCCAGCATTTT.

This chain joins TRBV11-1 and TRBJ2-5; tentative D call: TRBD2 (5 bases). V was trimmed by 8 bases and J by 5 bases, leaving 18 bases between them. The CDR3 is 14 residues long. Germline values: CDR1 SGHAT, CDR2 FQDESV (reference sequence). CDR3: CASSRGPPRETQYF. Written as DNA, the CDR3 is TGTGCCAGCTCCCGCGGGCCGCCGCGGGAGACCCAGTACTTC.

The chain is built from TRBV18 and TRBJ2-7; D call uncertain. CDR3 length: 14 residues. The germline V gene has CDR1 KGHSH and CDR2 LQKENI. The V and J ends lost 3 bases and 2 bases respectively, with 11 bases between them. CDR3 sequence (DNA): TGTGCCAGCTCACCCCCCATTCCTCCCTACGAGCAGTACTTC. It is translated as CASSPPIPPYEQYF.

For this clone: Other DNA sequences within the sample encode an identical CDR3. The chain has TRBV9 and TRBJ1-1; perhaps TRBD1 as D (6 bases). CDR1 and CDR2 from the germline V gene are SGDLS and YYNGEE. There are 19 residues in the CDR3. V lost 0 bases and J lost 0, with 21 bases in between. This CDR3 is CASSVGFEGQFKMNTEAFF. The DNA for the CDR3 is TGTGCCAGCAGCGTAGGTTTCGAAGGACAGTTTAAGATGAACACTGAAGCTTTCTTT.

The V and J genes are TRBV7-9 and TRBJ2-3; 16 bases are shared with TRBD2. Germline V gene data show CDR1 as SEHNR and CDR2 as FQNEAQ (reference sequence). The V and J ends lost 4 bases and 0 bases, in that order; junction bases with no gene match: 4. This CDR3 spans 18 amino acids. CDR3 protein: CASSSGTSGRGSTDTQYF. CDR3 sequence (DNA): TGTGCCAGCAGCTCTGGGACTAGCGGGAGGGGGAGCACAGATACGCAGTATTTT.

The chain carries TRBV18 and TRBJ1-4, with 10 positions matching TRBD1. This CDR3 is 15 amino acids long. The ends lost 3 bases at V and 8 bases at J; junction bases unmatched: 6. The germline V gene encodes CDR1 KGHSH and CDR2 LQKENI. DNA for the CDR3: TGTGCCAGCTCACCGACGGGACAGGGGTTAGAAAAACTGTTTTTT. It is translated as CASSPTGQGLEKLFF. Together with reference TRBV18 and TRBJ1-4, the CDR3 gives the full variable domain: NAGVMQNPRHLVRRRGQEARLRCSPMKGHSHVYWYRQLPEEGLKFMVYLQKENIIDESGMPKERFSAEFPKEGPSILRIQQVVRGDSAAYFCASSPTGQGLEKLFFGSGTQLSVL.

The chain is built from TRBV6-5 and TRBJ1-3; possibly TRBD1 for D (5 bases). With 0 bases removed from V and 5 bases from J, the gap between germline ends came to 11 bases. The CDR3 runs 15 residues. Germline V CDR1 and CDR2: MNHEY, SVGAGI. CDR3 bases: TGTGCCAGCAGTTACTCTTTGACAGTAAGAAACACCATATATTTT. The encoded protein is CASSYSLTVRNTIYF.

The chain recombines TRBV7-9 with TRBJ2-7; 9 positions match TRBD1. With V trimmed by 5 bases and J by 2 bases, 10 bases remained unmatched. In germline, CDR1 is SEHNR, CDR2 FQNEAQ (reference sequence). This CDR3 is built from 16 residues. Here the CDR3 reads CASSLRGGTGPYEQYF. CDR3 DNA: TGTGCCAGCAGCCTCCGAGGGGGGACAGGGCCCTACGAGCAGTACTTC.

V usage is TRBV9 and J usage is TRBJ2-4; 7 positions agree with TRBD1. The germline V gene encodes CDR1 SGDLS and CDR2 YYNGEE. Trimming cost V 3 bases and J 0 bases; bases outside gene matches: 0. The CDR3 runs to 14 residues. CDR3 loop: CASSGDRAKNIQYF. The CDR3 DNA sequence: TGTGCCAGCAGCGGGGACAGAGCCAAAAACATTCAGTACTTC.

V is TRBV19 and J is TRBJ2-7; tentative D call: TRBD1 (6 bases). The CDR3 is made up of 14 amino acids. The V and J ends lost 8 bases and 4 bases respectively, with 18 bases between them. Germline V gene sequence: CDR1 LNHDA, CDR2 SQIVND (reference sequence). CDR3 nucleotides: TGTGCCAGTGCCAGGGGTCTCATAGGGTACGAGCAGTACTTC. This encodes CASARGLIGYEQYF.

This clone was picked up one time. The gene calls are TRBV11-2 and TRBJ2-7; D remains ambiguous. V was trimmed by 2 bases and J by 1 base, leaving 9 bases between them. Germline CDR1 SGHAT, CDR2 FQNNGV. The CDR3 totals 14 residues. CDR3 nucleotide sequence: TGTGCCAGCAGCTTATCCCCAGCTTCCTACGAGCAGTACTTC. It encodes CASSLSPASYEQYF.

This clone was seen only once. The chain recombines TRBV11-2 with TRBJ2-7; 9 bases are a match to TRBD2. The J segment lost 7 bases and the V segment lost 6 bases, leaving 10 bases of the junction unmatched. The CDR3 totals 14 residues. Germline CDR1 and CDR2: SGHAT and FQNNGV. This chain's CDR3 is CASSSLGTSYEQYF. CDR3 nucleotides: TGTGCCAGCAGTTCCCTTGGGACTAGCTATGAGCAGTACTTC.

The J gene is TRBJ2-1, the V gene TRBV10-1; D not certain. CDR3 length equals 13 residues. V was shortened by 2 bases and J by 6 bases, with 8 bases between the two germline ends. The germline gives CDR1 WNHNN, CDR2 SYGVQD (reference sequence). CDR3: CASSEPETNEQFF. Written as DNA, the CDR3 is TGCGCCAGCAGTGAGCCTGAGACCAATGAGCAGTTCTTC.

The chain is built from TRBV5-1 and TRBJ2-7; D unresolved. Germline V gives CDR1 SGHRS, CDR2 YFSETQ. V was trimmed by 3 bases and J by 7 bases, leaving 17 bases between them. The CDR3 has 14 residues. DNA for the CDR3: TGCGCCAGCAGCTCCCCGGGCAGCACCGGGGAGCAGTACTTC. As protein: CASSSPGSTGEQYF. Together with reference TRBV5-1 and TRBJ2-7, the CDR3 gives the full variable domain: KAGVTQTPRYLIKTRGQQVTLSCSPISGHRSVSWYQQTPGQGLQFLFEYFSETQRNKGNFPGRFSGRQFSNSRSEMNVSTLELGDSALYLCASSSPGSTGEQYFGPGTRLTVT.

This clone was seen just once. The rearrangement uses TRBV18 and TRBJ1-5; 8 positions agree with TRBD1. CDR3 length: 15 amino acids. Trimming at V came to 1 base and at J to 11 bases, leaving 10 bases not matched to a gene. Germline CDR1 and CDR2: KGHSH and LQKENI. The CDR3 sequence: CASSPRGTGLATQHF. In DNA, the CDR3 is TGTGCCAGCTCACCACGAGGGACAGGTCTGGCGACCCAGCATTTT.

The chain recombines TRBV9 with TRBJ2-5; 13 nucleotides agree with TRBD2. The better agreement between TRBJ2-7 and the DNA end casts doubt on the J call. The CDR3 has 16 amino acids. Germline V gene data show CDR1 as SGDLS and CDR2 as YYNGEE. The DNA for the CDR3 is TGTGCCAGCAGCGTAGGGGGGACTAGCGGGAACTACGAGCAGTACTTC. Residues: CASSVGGTSGNYEQYF.

This chain uses TRBV7-3 with TRBJ1-5; 9 bases fit TRBD1. CDR3 length: 15 residues. Trimming cost V 0 bases and J 4 bases; bases outside gene matches: 1. Per the germline V gene, CDR1 is SGHTA and CDR2 is FQGTGA. CDR3 protein: CASSLTGTGNQPQHF. CDR3 DNA sequence: TGTGCCAGCAGCTTAACAGGGACAGGGAATCAGCCCCAGCATTTT. Full variable domain (remainder filled in from reference TRBV7-3 and TRBJ1-5): GAGVSQTPSNKVTEKGKYVELRCDPISGHTALYWYRQSLGQGPEFLIYFQGTGAADDSGLPNDRFFAVRPEGSVSTLKIQRTERGDSAVYLCASSLTGTGNQPQHFGDGTRLSIL.

The table lists this clone with a few counts. The chain carries TRBV9 and TRBJ1-1, with D hard to call. CDR3 length: 14 amino acids. V was shortened by 0 bases and J by 2 bases, with 8 bases between the two germline ends. CDR1 SGDLS and CDR2 YYNGEE come from the germline V gene. CDR3 amino acids: CASSVVHSNTEAFF. The CDR3 bases are TGTGCCAGCAGCGTAGTACACTCTAACACTGAAGCTTTCTTT. Drawing the rest from reference TRBV9 and TRBJ1-1, the complete variable domain is DSGVTQTPKHLITATGQRVTLRCSPRSGDLSVYWYQQSLDQGLQFLIQYYNGEERAKGNILERFSAQQFPDLHSELNLSSLELGDSALYFCASSVVHSNTEAFFGQGTRLTVV.

The chain uses TRBV27 and TRBJ1-1; D possibly corresponds to TRBD1 (5 bases). Trimming removed 3 bases from V and 7 bases from J, with 9 bases in between. The germline CDR1 and CDR2 sequences are MNHEY and SMNVEV (reference sequence). CDR3 size: 12 residues. The CDR3, as DNA: TGTGCCAGCAGTTTCAGGGAGGGTGAAGCTTTCTTT. It specifies CASSFREGEAFF.